This T cell receptor (beta chain) is from a study of blood T cells in healthy people across ages. The germline CDR1 and CDR2 sequences are MNHNY and SVGAGI (reference sequence). V lost 2 bases to trimming and J lost 11 bases; unmatched junction nucleotides: 9. This CDR3 contains 15 residues. This clonotype showed up just a few times. Its antigen is not known. The second PCR ran about 6 to 11 cycles with a sample-barcoded 5' primer and J-beta primers. TCRdb used MiXCR to reprocess the 5' RACE reads, holding one entry per CDR3 protein. The sample lists about 1.5 million distinct CDR3 sequences; roughly 43% were seen once. Study-wide results and caveats: Diversity was higher, and naive CD4+ cells more numerous, in long-lived donors than in aged donors. Per million T cells, TCR beta diversity dropped about linearly as age rose. There was no known CMV status for donors, so expanded clonotype changes were possibly confounded. Considered underestimates were the diversity estimates obtained from one million T cells.

V is TRBV6-6 and J is TRBJ2-5; 12 nucleotides align to TRBD2. Sequencing was carried out using blood. The TCR comes from a woman younger than 35 in good health. The CDR3, as DNA: TGTGCCAGCAGTTACACGCTAGCGGGGGGGCGTGAGCAGTACTTC. Residues: CASSYTLAGGREQYF.